The 24 T cell receptor beta chains presented below share a single source sample, sequenced in a study of blood T cell repertoires in COVID-19. TCRdb keeps only in-frame clones here, not all; method: immunoSEQ multiplex PCR. This sample yields 200,000 to 250,000 clones, of which 70% to 90% are seen a single time; 3% belongs to the top ten. Sequencing was done on a sample of peripheral blood. These receptor sequences come from a woman aged 25 to 45 who had recovered from COVID-19.

This chain joins TRBV9 and TRBJ2-3, with TRBD2 identical over 9 bases. The V gene's germline CDR1 is SGDLS and CDR2 YYNGEE. The CDR3 has 17 amino acids. J gave up 0 bases and V 0 bases, and 5 bases lay outside the gene matches. The CDR3 nucleotides read TGTGCCAGCAGCGTAGAGGGCGGGGGGGCCAGCACAGATACGCAGTATTTT. Its protein is CASSVEGGGASTDTQYF. The entire variable domain, with the rest obtained from reference TRBV9 and TRBJ2-3, is as follows: DSGVTQTPKHLITATGQRVTLRCSPRSGDLSVYWYQQSLDQGLQFLIQYYNGEERAKGNILERFSAQQFPDLHSELNLSSLELGDSALYFCASSVEGGGASTDTQYFGPGTRLTVL.

V and J are TRBV10-3 and TRBJ2-3, with TRBD2 matching 7 bases. CDR3 length equals 15 residues. Per germline, CDR1 ENHRY and CDR2 SYGVKD. V shed 6 bases and J 0 bases; nucleotides not matched to a gene: 6. This CDR3 reads CAIRLGGDSTDTQYF. The CDR3 DNA reads as TGTGCCATCAGACTGGGGGGGGATAGCACAGATACGCAGTATTTT.

The gene calls are TRBV9 and TRBJ1-2; TRBD1 might be the D (5 bases). The CDR3 extends over 15 amino acids. V was pared by 0 bases and J by 3 bases, with 12 bases between. Germline V gene sequence: CDR1 SGDLS, CDR2 YYNGEE. In nucleotides, the CDR3 is TGTGCCAGCAGCGTAGAATCGGGGGGTGACTATGGCTACACCTTC. It yields the protein CASSVESGGDYGYTF.

This clone occurred once. The J gene is TRBJ2-1, the V gene TRBV2; 7 bases agree with TRBD1. Germline V gives CDR1 SNHLY, CDR2 FYNNEI. V dropped 1 base and J dropped 2; count of bases not matched to a gene: 5. The CDR3 contains 16 residues. Here the CDR3 reads CASSEVGQGAYNEQFF. The CDR3 DNA reads as TGTGCCAGCAGTGAAGTGGGGCAGGGGGCCTACAATGAGCAGTTCTTC.

A single count supports this clone. The chain links TRBV30 to TRBJ1-1; maybe TRBD1 (6 bases). Germline-derived CDR1 and CDR2 are GTSNPN and SVGIG (reference sequence). The CDR3 consists of 12 residues. V lost 5 bases and J lost 5, with 12 bases in between. CDR3 amino acids: CAWEQGNTEAFF. CDR3 DNA: TGTGCCTGGGAACAGGGAAATACTGAAGCTTTCTTT.

The chain links TRBV2 to TRBJ1-3, with a weak D call TRBD1 (5 bases). Per germline, CDR1 SNHLY and CDR2 FYNNEI. V lost 7 bases and J lost 1, with 17 bases in between. The CDR3 runs to 16 residues. The CDR3 DNA follows: TGTGCCAGCACCTCACCAGGAGGGGCTTCTGGAAACACCATATATTTT. It yields the protein CASTSPGGASGNTIYF. The full variable domain, completed using reference TRBV2 and TRBJ1-3, is EPEVTQTPSHQVTQMGQEVILRCVPISNHLYFYWYRQILGQKVEFLVSFYNNEISEKSEIFDDQFSVERPDGSNFTLKIRSTKLEDSAMYFCASTSPGGASGNTIYFGEGSWLTVV.

The chain links TRBV25-1 to TRBJ1-2; 8 nucleotides line up with TRBD1. Germline assignment: CDR1 MGHDK and CDR2 SYGVNS. The CDR3 consists of 14 residues. V lost 3 bases and J lost 8; bases outside the gene matches: 8. CDR3 sequence (DNA): TGTGCCAGCAGTGAGGTGGACAGGGTGCGGGGCTACACCTTC. Protein sequence: CASSEVDRVRGYTF.

This chain joins TRBV7-2 and TRBJ2-3; TRBD2 matches 10 bases. The CDR3 covers 16 residues. With 4 bases clipped from V and 2 bases from J, the junction kept 6 bases outside the gene matches. In germline, CDR1 is SGHTA, CDR2 FQGNSA. CDR3 nucleotides: TGTGCCAGCAGCTCCCGACTAGCGGGTAACACAGATACGCAGTATTTT. Its translation is CASSSRLAGNTDTQYF.

The chain joins TRBV4-2 to TRBJ2-1; TRBD2 matches at 8 bases. CDR1 LGHNA and CDR2 YNFKEQ come from the germline V gene. Losses at the gene ends were 0 bases for V and 3 bases for J; bases not matched to a gene: 7. This CDR3 has 17 amino acids. CDR3 sequence (DNA): TGTGCCAGCAGCCAAGATTGGTTCGGGACTAGCTACAATGAGCAGTTCTTC. Encoded protein: CASSQDWFGTSYNEQFF.

The chain has TRBV5-1 and TRBJ2-1; 10 bases align to TRBD2. Germline lookup yields CDR1 SGHRS and CDR2 YFSETQ. With V trimmed by 1 base and J by 8 bases, 9 bases remained unmatched. The CDR3 has 16 residues. CDR3 protein: CASSLSLSGGRDEQFF. For the CDR3, the DNA is TGCGCCAGCAGCTTGAGTCTTAGCGGGGGGAGGGATGAGCAGTTCTTC.

The genes are TRBV27 and TRBJ1-4, with TRBD1 identical over 9 bases. Germline V gene sequence: CDR1 MNHEY, CDR2 SMNVEV (reference sequence). The CDR3 consists of 15 residues. V was clipped by 8 bases and J by 6 bases; unmatched bases: 10. The CDR3 is CASGSAGQGDEKLFF. CDR3 DNA sequence: TGTGCCAGCGGTTCCGCGGGACAGGGAGATGAAAAACTGTTTTTT.

The V gene is TRBV15, the J gene TRBJ2-5, with a weak D call TRBD2 (5 bases). V was shortened by 5 bases and J by 5 bases, with 18 bases between the two germline ends. The V gene's germline CDR1 is LNHNV and CDR2 YYDKDF (reference sequence). CDR3 size: 15 residues. The CDR3: CATSQDIGMEETQYF. Written as DNA, the CDR3 is TGTGCCACCAGCCAAGACATCGGGATGGAGGAGACCCAGTACTTC.

The rearrangement links TRBV7-3 to TRBJ2-1; 12 bases agree with TRBD2. V shed 2 bases, J shed 9 bases, and the junction held 11 bases outside the gene matches. CDR3 length equals 17 residues. Germline CDR1 and CDR2: SGHTA and FQGTGA. For the CDR3, the DNA is TGTGCCAGCAGCTTAGGGGGACTAGCGGGTAGGACTTCTGAGCAGTTCTTC. The encoded protein is CASSLGGLAGRTSEQFF.

The chain joins TRBV4-2 to TRBJ1-4; D remains ambiguous. In germline, CDR1 is LGHNA, CDR2 YNFKEQ. V gave up 0 bases and J gave up 8 bases, with 13 bases separating them. The CDR3 covers 15 residues. The CDR3: CASSQEGSLGEKLFF. The CDR3 DNA follows: TGTGCCAGCAGCCAAGAGGGCTCCCTTGGCGAAAAACTGTTTTTT.

The V gene is TRBV29-1, the J gene TRBJ1-2; D is undetermined. V lost 6 bases and J lost 8, with 16 bases in between. The CDR3 loop spans 12 amino acids. Per germline, CDR1 SQVTM and CDR2 ANQGSEA. Here the CDR3 DNA reads TGCAGCGTCCGGATGACTCAAGCGGGCTACACCTTC. This sequence encodes CSVRMTQAGYTF.

CDR3 loop: CASSVPSSNTIYF. For the CDR3, the DNA is TGTGCCAGCAGCGTACCCTCCTCTAACACCATATATTTT. The chain recombines TRBV9 with TRBJ1-3; D remains unclear. CDR1 is SGDLS, CDR2 YYNGEE, per germline. The ends were cut back, 1 base at V and 7 bases at J, with 9 bases in the middle. The CDR3 covers 13 residues.

The chain couples TRBV7-3 to TRBJ1-1; D is undetermined. Germline V gives CDR1 SGHTA, CDR2 FQGTGA. Trimming pared 2 bases from V and 2 bases from J, leaving 6 bases between. The CDR3 covers 13 residues. The CDR3 DNA follows: TGTGCCAGCAGCTTAGCACACAACACTGAAGCTTTCTTT. It is translated as CASSLAHNTEAFF.

The chain joins TRBV11-2 to TRBJ1-2; 8 bases match TRBD1. CDR3 size: 14 residues. Looked up from germline, CDR1 is SGHAT and CDR2 is FQNNGV. V was pared by 5 bases and J by 8 bases, with 10 bases of the junction left unmatched. The CDR3 DNA sequence: TGTGCCAGCAGCCAGGACAGGGCCGTTTGGGGCTACACCTTC. It encodes CASSQDRAVWGYTF.

CDR3 loop: CASSQGASGGLPDTQYF. CDR3 sequence (DNA): TGCGCCAGCAGCCAAGGGGCTAGCGGGGGGCTTCCAGATACGCAGTATTTT. This chain uses TRBV4-1 with TRBJ2-3, with 11 positions matching TRBD2. Trimming took 1 base from V and 4 from J; bases not matched to a gene: 7. Germline CDR1 is MGHRA and CDR2 is YSYEKL. This CDR3 contains 17 residues.

The genes are TRBV30 and TRBJ2-1; D gene unclear. The CDR3 totals 14 residues. Per the germline V gene, CDR1 is GTSNPN and CDR2 is SVGIG (reference sequence). Trimming took off 2 bases at V and 7 bases at J, with 15 bases between the two ends. CDR3 residues: CAWSTVPRRNEQFF. CDR3 bases: TGTGCCTGGAGTACTGTACCTCGGCGGAATGAGCAGTTCTTC. Variable domain in full (rest from reference TRBV30 and TRBJ2-1): SQTIHQWPATLVQPVGSPLSLECTVEGTSNPNLYWYRQAAGRGLQLLFYSVGIGQISSEVPQNLSASRPQDRQFILSSKKLLLSDSGFYLCAWSTVPRRNEQFFGPGTRLTVL.

The genes are TRBV18 and TRBJ1-6; no definite D call. V was pared by 3 bases and J by 0 bases, with 9 bases between. CDR3 length equals 16 residues. The V gene's germline CDR1 is KGHSH and CDR2 LQKENI. The CDR3 loop reads CASSPRLNSYNSPLHF. The DNA of the CDR3 is TGTGCCAGCTCACCCCGTCTAAACTCCTATAATTCACCCCTCCACTTT.

The J gene is TRBJ1-1, the V gene TRBV19; tentatively, D is TRBD1 (5 bases). The CDR3 is made up of 15 amino acids. Germline V gene data show CDR1 as LNHDA and CDR2 as SQIVND (reference sequence). V gave up 3 bases and J gave up 2 bases, with 13 bases separating them. CDR3 amino acids: CASSILSRVNTEAFF. The CDR3 nucleotides are TGTGCCAGTAGTATTCTGAGCAGGGTTAACACTGAAGCTTTCTTT.

The chain joins TRBV7-9 to TRBJ2-7, with a tentative D call TRBD1 (5 bases). The CDR3 totals 15 residues. Deletions cut 1 base from V and 2 bases from J, with 12 bases between. Germline lookup yields CDR1 SEHNR and CDR2 FQNEAQ (reference sequence). The CDR3 is CASSLVRDSTYEQYF. The CDR3 DNA reads TGTGCCAGCAGCTTAGTCCGTGACAGCACCTACGAGCAGTACTTC.

The V gene is TRBV3-1 (or the pseudogene TRBV3-2), the J gene TRBJ1-2; TRBD1 is a possible D gene (5 bases). Germline CDR1 and CDR2: LGHDT and YNNKEL (reference sequence). The CDR3 extends over 15 amino acids. V was shortened by 0 bases and J by 4 bases, with 12 bases between the two germline ends. The CDR3 DNA sequence: TGTGCCAGCAGCCAAGATATGGACACAATCTATGGCTACACCTTC. It is translated as CASSQDMDTIYGYTF.